The clone carrying this T cell receptor beta chain appeared a single time. The antigen remains unidentified. This sample is part of a study of T cell responses to AZD1222 COVID-19 vaccine. Study results and caveats: The study found vaccine-associated CD4 TCRs spanning spike, dominant at 160-218 and 743-854. Mostly white British, mostly female donors; authors suggested clonal diversity may be underestimated.

Germline V CDR1 and CDR2: LNHDA, SQIVND (reference sequence). This CDR3 contains 13 residues. The V end was cut by 2 bases, the J end by 8 bases, with 12 bases between. Produced via immunoSEQ multiplex PCR; TCRdb's table is partial and in-frame only. In the table there are about 180,000 clones, about 90% of which are singletons. The V and J genes are TRBV19 and TRBJ1-2; unclear D gene. This specimen was peripheral blood, taken on day 0 of AZD1222 vaccination. The sequence was obtained from an adult in good health. CDR3 nucleotide sequence: TGTGCCAGTAGTATAAGGGTAACGGACGGCTACACCTTC. Translating it yields CASSIRVTDGYTF.